This T cell receptor (beta chain) is drawn from a study of T cells in tuberculosis. Each clinical donor contributed on average around 100,000 T cells from unsorted cryopreserved PBMC. Measured with immunoSEQ multiplex PCR; TCRdb has only the in-frame clones, and not every one. The data hold about 44,000 clones, with 90% to 95% observed a single time. The CDR3 loop spans 10 amino acids. The V end was cut by 3 bases, the J end by 7 bases, with 4 bases between. Per germline, CDR1 DFQATT and CDR2 SNEGSKA (reference sequence). The TCR sequence derives from a donor under 30 with latent tuberculosis or without tuberculosis infection. This chain uses TRBV20-1 with TRBJ2-1; no firm D call. The sequenced sample consisted of PBMCs. The CDR3 DNA sequence: TGCAGTGCTAGCCTGAATGAGCAGTTCTTC. It codes for CSASLNEQFF.